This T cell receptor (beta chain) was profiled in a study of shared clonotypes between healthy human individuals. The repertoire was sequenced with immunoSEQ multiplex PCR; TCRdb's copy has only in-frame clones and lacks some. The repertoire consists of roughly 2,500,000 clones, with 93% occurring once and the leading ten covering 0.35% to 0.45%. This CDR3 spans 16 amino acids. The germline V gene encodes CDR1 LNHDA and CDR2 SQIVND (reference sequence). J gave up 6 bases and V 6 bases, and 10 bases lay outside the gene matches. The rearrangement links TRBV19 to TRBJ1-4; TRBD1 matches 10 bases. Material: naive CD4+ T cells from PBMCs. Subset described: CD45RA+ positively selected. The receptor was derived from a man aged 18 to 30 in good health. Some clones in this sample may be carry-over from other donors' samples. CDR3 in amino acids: CASRKLSGTGDEKLFF. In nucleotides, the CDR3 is TGTGCCAGTAGAAAACTTTCCGGGACAGGGGATGAAAAACTGTTTTTT.